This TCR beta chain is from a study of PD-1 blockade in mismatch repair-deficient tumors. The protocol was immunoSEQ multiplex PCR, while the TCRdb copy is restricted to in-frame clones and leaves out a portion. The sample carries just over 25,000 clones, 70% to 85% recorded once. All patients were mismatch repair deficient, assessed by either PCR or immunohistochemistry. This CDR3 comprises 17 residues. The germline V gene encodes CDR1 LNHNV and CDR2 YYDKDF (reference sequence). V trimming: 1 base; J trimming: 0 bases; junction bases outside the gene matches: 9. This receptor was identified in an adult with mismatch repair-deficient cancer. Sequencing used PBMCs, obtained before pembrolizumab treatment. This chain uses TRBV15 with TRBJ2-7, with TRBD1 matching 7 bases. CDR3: CATSRVLTGAPSYEQYF. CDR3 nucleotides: TGTGCCACCAGCAGAGTCTTAACAGGGGCACCCTCCTACGAGCAGTACTTC.